The entry below gives a single TCR beta chain sequence along with its context. The target antigen is unknown. Vbeta (60) and Jbeta (13) primers were used in the PCR. Clones were read by immunoSEQ multiplex PCR, and TCRdb kept only the in-frame ones, dropping some. The table records tens of thousands of clones, roughly 70% of them present only once. V lost 6 bases and J lost 2, with 10 bases in between. This CDR3 is 13 amino acids long. Germline V gene data show CDR1 as MNHEY and CDR2 as SVGAGI. These data belong to a study of cytomegalovirus exposure and HLA in healthy donors. Study-level points and caveats: Within an earlier analysis, most TCR beta V segments proved productive either about 90% or about 30% of the time.

The TCR sequence derives from a man aged 45-65 years in good health and CMV-seronegative. Sample: PBMCs. The V gene is TRBV6-5, the J gene TRBJ1-1, with D possibly TRBD1 on 6 matching bases. CDR3: CASRGDKNTEAFF. The CDR3 DNA follows: TGTGCCAGCAGGGGGGACAAAAACACTGAAGCTTTCTTT.